The 30 T cell receptor beta chains in this list originate from one sample, sequenced in a study of Graves' ophthalmopathy and Graves' hyperthyroidism. TCR beta CDR3 amplification used RNA transcripts. First-round RT-PCR employed HTBI primers, with a second-round multiplex PCR after it. Using its own MiXCR run on the multiplex PCR reads, TCRdb lists one record per CDR3 protein. The table includes under 400,000 distinct CDR3 sequences, around a sixth detected once. Sequencing was done on a sample of peripheral blood. The receptors come from an adult man with Graves' ophthalmopathy.

The sample holds many counts of this clonotype. V gene TRBV30 combines with J gene TRBJ2-5; a possible D gene is TRBD1 (5 bases). The CDR3 is made up of 14 amino acids. V gave up 0 bases and J gave up 1 base, with 9 bases separating them. Per germline, CDR1 GTSNPN and CDR2 SVGIG (reference sequence). CDR3: CAWSVGAGQETQYF. CDR3 in DNA: TGTGCCTGGAGTGTAGGGGCCGGCCAAGAGACCCAGTACTTC.

The chain combines TRBV6-1 with TRBJ2-2, with D possibly matching TRBD2 (6 bases). Trimming left V 5 bases short and J 1 base short, with 8 bases between. This CDR3 region has 14 residues. Germline V gene lookup returns CDR1 MNHNS and CDR2 SASEGT. The CDR3 DNA reads as TGTGCCAGCAGTCCGGAGGGGAACACCGGGGAGCTGTTTTTT. Residues: CASSPEGNTGELFF.

The chain recombines TRBV20-1 with TRBJ2-5; TRBD1 or TRBD2 may be the D gene (6 bases each). Trimming cost V 1 base and J 0 bases, with 9 bases left between them. This CDR3 comprises 14 residues. Germline CDR1 reads DFQATT; CDR2 reads SNEGSKA (reference sequence). In nucleotides, the CDR3 is TGCAGTGCTAGAGCGGGGGCCAACCAAGAGACCCAGTACTTC. Translation: CSARAGANQETQYF.

The sample holds many counts of this clonotype. V usage is TRBV5-1 and J usage is TRBJ2-7; maybe TRBD2 (5 bases). Germline V CDR1 and CDR2: SGHRS, YFSETQ. The CDR3 is 13 amino acids. V was trimmed by 1 base and J by 2 bases, leaving 7 bases between them. Written as DNA, the CDR3 is TGCGCCAGCAGCTTGCCGGGAACCTACGAGCAGTACTTC. Translating gives CASSLPGTYEQYF. The whole variable domain, filled in from reference TRBV5-1 and TRBJ2-7, reads KAGVTQTPRYLIKTRGQQVTLSCSPISGHRSVSWYQQTPGQGLQFLFEYFSETQRNKGNFPGRFSGRQFSNSRSEMNVSTLELGDSALYLCASSLPGTYEQYFGPGTRLTVT.

About this clonotype itself: The junction and the germline gene differ at one end; a read error may be behind it. The rearrangement uses TRBV6-1 and TRBJ1-2; maybe TRBD1 (5 bases). The germline V gene encodes CDR1 MNHNS and CDR2 SASEGT. The CDR3 loop spans 15 amino acids. In DNA, the CDR3 is TGTGCCAGCAGCACTTTTTCCGGGGCTAATTATGGCTACACCTTC. This codes for CASSTFSGANYGYTF.

This clonotype was seen repeatedly, ten times or more. The rearrangement joins TRBV11-2 to TRBJ2-7; 8 bases line up with TRBD1. J gave up 6 bases and V 7 bases, and 11 bases lay outside the gene matches. The CDR3 has 14 residues. Germline assignment: CDR1 SGHAT and CDR2 FQNNGV. The CDR3 coding sequence is TGTGCCAGCAACCCCGGGACAGGTAGCACCGAGCAGTACTTC. The encoded protein is CASNPGTGSTEQYF.

This clonotype was recorded at least ten times. V and J are TRBV7-9 and TRBJ2-7; 8 nucleotides agree with TRBD1. The CDR3 runs 12 residues. The V and J ends lost 6 bases and 6 bases, in that order; junction bases with no gene match: 4. CDR1 is SEHNR and CDR2 is FQNEAQ in the germline V gene (reference sequence). CDR3 loop: CASSRQGSEQYF. The CDR3 bases are TGTGCCAGCAGTCGACAGGGGAGCGAGCAGTACTTC.

At least ten counts were recorded for this clonotype. This rearrangement joins TRBV6-2 or TRBV6-3 to TRBJ1-2; D is unclear. The length of the CDR3 is 14 residues. From germline, CDR1 is MNHEY and CDR2 SVGEGT. Trimming removed 5 bases at V and 8 bases at J, with 18 bases between. This chain's CDR3 is CASSMSRTGGGYTF. CDR3 in DNA: TGTGCCAGCAGTATGTCTCGGACCGGCGGAGGCTACACCTTC.

The J gene is TRBJ1-6, the V gene TRBV19, with D possibly being TRBD1 (5 bases). V lost 6 bases and J 7 bases, leaving 10 bases between the germline ends. The CDR3 runs to 13 residues. Germline loops: CDR1 LNHDA, CDR2 SQIVND (reference sequence). DNA of the CDR3: TGTGCCAGTAGCGGGGACCTGAATTCACCCCTCCACTTT. This translates into CASSGDLNSPLHF.

This clonotype has at least ten counts. This chain links TRBV9 with TRBJ2-2; D may be TRBD1 (6 bases). The CDR3 length is 15 residues. From germline, CDR1 is SGDLS and CDR2 YYNGEE. V was pared by 4 bases and J by 6 bases, with 16 bases between. CDR3 amino acids: CASSLRTGQSGELFF. CDR3 sequence (DNA): TGTGCCAGCAGCCTCCGAACAGGGCAATCCGGGGAGCTGTTTTTT.

This clonotype was observed many times. The chain employs TRBV20-1 and TRBJ1-2; D is ambiguous. The CDR3 contains 15 residues. Per the germline V gene, CDR1 is DFQATT and CDR2 is SNEGSKA (reference sequence). V lost 3 bases to trimming and J lost 4 bases, with 18 bases between them. This chain's CDR3 is CSASIGSRWPYGYTF. The CDR3 coding sequence is TGCAGTGCTAGTATCGGCAGTCGATGGCCCTATGGCTACACCTTC.

Notes on this clonotype: This clone may be a read error of a much larger clone one base away. The chain is built from TRBV28 and TRBJ2-5, with D perhaps matching TRBD1 or TRBD2 (5 bases each). V was pared by 4 bases and J by 7 bases, with 19 bases between. This CDR3 comprises 15 residues. Looked up from germline, CDR1 is MDHEN and CDR2 is SYDVKM. CDR3 sequence: CASSSDRAARGTQYF. For the CDR3, the DNA is TGTGCCAGCAGTTCTGACCGGGCCGCGAGGGGGACCCAGTACTTC.

The V call is TRBV30, the J call TRBJ2-7; TRBD1 matches 7 bases. V lost 0 bases to trimming and J lost 7 bases; unmatched junction nucleotides: 12. Germline V gene data show CDR1 as GTSNPN and CDR2 as SVGIG (reference sequence). The CDR3 length is 15 residues. The chain's CDR3 is CAWSVKRQGVEEQYF. The CDR3 DNA sequence: TGTGCCTGGAGTGTAAAGAGGCAGGGGGTGGAAGAGCAGTACTTC.

This clonotype was recorded at least ten times. This chain joins TRBV25-1 and TRBJ2-7; the D gene is possibly TRBD1 (5 bases). CDR3 length: 14 residues. The V gene lost 3 bases and the J gene lost 6 bases, with 15 bases spanning the gap. Germline CDR1 MGHDK, CDR2 SYGVNS. This chain's CDR3 is CASSDGQGGREQYF. CDR3 coding DNA: TGTGCCAGCAGTGATGGTCAGGGTGGACGCGAGCAGTACTTC.

This clonotype was counted many times. The chain couples TRBV20-1 to TRBJ2-7; D possibly uses TRBD1 or TRBD2 (6 bases each). The germline gives CDR1 DFQATT, CDR2 SNEGSKA (reference sequence). This CDR3 has 13 residues. The V end was cut by 5 bases, the J end by 0 bases, with 11 bases between. The CDR3, as DNA: TGCAGTGCTCGGGGGCCCTACTCCTACGAGCAGTACTTC. Translated: CSARGPYSYEQYF.

This clonotype has at least ten counts. The chain employs TRBV6-1 and TRBJ1-5; D ambiguous. This CDR3 comprises 14 residues. The germline gives CDR1 MNHNS, CDR2 SASEGT. Trimming left V 7 bases short and J 1 base short, with 11 bases between. CDR3 DNA sequence: TGTGCCAGCAAACCCGATATGAGCAATCAGCCCCAGCATTTT. Amino acid sequence: CASKPDMSNQPQHF.

This clonotype appeared many times. The rearrangement uses TRBV4-1 and TRBJ2-7; D not certain. Per germline, CDR1 MGHRA and CDR2 YSYEKL. The CDR3 runs 17 residues. V shed 5 bases and J shed 3 bases, with 23 bases lying between them. CDR3 DNA: TGCGCCAGCAGCACCCCTGACACCGGACCAAACCTCTACGAGCAGTACTTC. As protein: CASSTPDTGPNLYEQYF.

This clonotype appeared many times. The chain employs TRBV9 and TRBJ1-6; TRBD1 aligns across 8 bases. CDR1 and CDR2 (germline): SGDLS, YYNGEE. With V trimmed by 0 bases and J by 8 bases, 4 bases remained unmatched. This CDR3 has 15 amino acids. The CDR3 nucleotides read TGTGCCAGCAGCGTAGGTCCGACAGGGGATTCACCCCTCCACTTT. This translates into CASSVGPTGDSPLHF.

This clonotype was seen at least ten times. The chain joins TRBV7-9 to TRBJ1-5, with D perhaps matching TRBD1 (6 bases). Germline V gene lookup returns CDR1 SEHNR and CDR2 FQNEAQ (reference sequence). V gave up 5 bases and J gave up 4 bases, with 9 bases separating them. This CDR3 region has 13 residues. CDR3 nucleotides: TGTGCCAGCAGCCGCGGACAGAATCAGCCCCAGCATTTT. Its translation: CASSRGQNQPQHF.

This clonotype showed up many times. The chain joins TRBV11-2 to TRBJ2-7; D is perhaps TRBD2 (5 bases). Germline-derived CDR1 and CDR2 are SGHAT and FQNNGV. The CDR3 is made up of 14 amino acids. V was pared by 3 bases and J by 1 base, with 10 bases between. The CDR3 DNA is TGTGCCAGCAGCTTCGGAGGCATTTCCTACGAGCAGTACTTC. Amino acid sequence: CASSFGGISYEQYF.

This clonotype was detected many times. The junction does not match germline at one end; this may be a read error. The chain carries TRBV10-3 and TRBJ2-7; D is ambiguous. Germline CDR1 is ENHRY and CDR2 is SYGVKD. The CDR3 spans 14 residues. The CDR3 nucleotides are TGTGCCATCAGTGATTTACAGTCCGCCTACGGGCAGTACTTC. Residues: CAISDLQSAYGQYF.

With regard to this clonotype: Since a much larger clone is just one base distant, this may be a read error. The V gene is TRBV7-9, the J gene TRBJ2-5; D is possibly TRBD2 (6 bases). There are 13 residues in the CDR3. Germline CDR1 is SEHNR and CDR2 is FQNEAQ (reference sequence). The ends were cut back, 5 bases at V and 9 bases at J, with 16 bases in the middle. As DNA, the CDR3 is TGTGCCAGCAGCCCCTGGGGGTGGGAGGCCCAGTACTTC. Translated, it gives CASSPWGWEAQYF.

This clonotype came up many times. The rearrangement links TRBV7-2 to TRBJ1-5; 7 bases line up with TRBD1. This CDR3 contains 15 residues. Trimming removed 1 base from V and 1 base from J; junction bases left unmatched: 1. Germline CDR1 and CDR2: SGHTA and FQGNSA. CDR3 coding DNA: TGTGCCAGCAGCTTAGGGACAGGCAGCAATCAGCCCCAGCATTTT. Protein: CASSLGTGSNQPQHF.

This clonotype was detected a few times. The CDR3 here is CASSPRGPDAGELFF. In DNA, the CDR3 is TGTGCCAGCAGTCCCCGCGGCCCCGACGCCGGGGAGCTGTTTTTT. V and J are TRBV9 and TRBJ2-2; no clear D. Trimming took 5 bases from V and 6 from J, leaving 17 bases between them. Germline V gene lookup returns CDR1 SGDLS and CDR2 YYNGEE. This CDR3 has 15 residues.

The chain is built from TRBV28 and TRBJ1-2; the D is unclear. The V gene lost 4 bases and the J gene lost 8 bases, with 26 bases spanning the gap. The CDR3 is 17 amino acids. CDR1 and CDR2 from the germline V gene are MDHEN and SYDVKM. The CDR3 nucleotides are TGTGCCAGCAGTTCCTTCCTATGGCGGGTTGGGGTCGACGGCTACACCTTC. Residues: CASSSFLWRVGVDGYTF.

The genes are TRBV20-1 and TRBJ2-7, with 8 bases fitting TRBD2. Germline trimming cut 2 bases from V and 3 bases from J; bases unmatched to any gene: 9. Germline V gives CDR1 DFQATT, CDR2 SNEGSKA (reference sequence). The CDR3 is 15 residues long. As DNA, the CDR3 is TGCAGTGCTAGAATCGCCAGCGGGGGTTACTACGAGCAGTACTTC. This sequence encodes CSARIASGGYYEQYF.

This clonotype was detected many times. The genes are TRBV4-3 and TRBJ2-7, with 9 bases aligning to TRBD1. Trimming took 1 base from V and 6 from J; bases not matched to a gene: 10. CDR1 and CDR2 (germline): LGHNA, YSLEER. This CDR3 is 16 amino acids long. The DNA of the CDR3 is TGCGCCAGCAGCCAAGGATTGGGACAGGGAAGCGGCGAGCAGTACTTC. Its translation: CASSQGLGQGSGEQYF.

V usage is TRBV11-1 and J usage is TRBJ1-1; D perhaps matches TRBD1 (5 bases). This CDR3 has 16 amino acids. V lost 5 bases and J lost 5, with 21 bases in between. CDR1 SGHAT and CDR2 FQDESV come from the germline V gene (reference sequence). CDR3 in DNA: TGTGCCAGCAGCCCGGGGGTCGGGCAGGGTCTGACTGAAGCTTTCTTT. Its translation: CASSPGVGQGLTEAFF.

This clonotype was picked up many times. This sequence joins TRBV6-4 and TRBJ1-2; D gene ambiguous. Between the trimmed V and J ends, which lost 2 bases and 1 base, there was a span of 8 bases. Germline V CDR1 and CDR2: MRHNA, SNTAGT. The CDR3 runs 14 residues. CDR3 protein: CASSDEEINYGYTF. The CDR3 DNA follows: TGTGCCAGCAGTGACGAAGAAATTAACTATGGCTACACCTTC.

This clonotype was counted many times. The V gene is TRBV28, the J gene TRBJ2-5, with a tentative D call TRBD1 (6 bases). Germline V gene data show CDR1 as MDHEN and CDR2 as SYDVKM. Trimming cost V 9 bases and J 7 bases, with 18 bases left between them. This CDR3 has 13 residues. The CDR3 loop is CASHRDGFGTQYF. DNA of the CDR3: TGTGCCAGTCACAGGGACGGTTTTGGGACCCAGTACTTC. The complete variable domain, with remaining parts taken from reference TRBV28 and TRBJ2-5, reads DVKVTQSSRYLVKRTGEKVFLECVQDMDHENMFWYRQDPGLGLRLIYFSYDVKMKEKGDIPEGYSVSREKKERFSLILESASTNQTSMYLCASHRDGFGTQYFGPGTRLLVL.